The T cell receptor (beta chain) described here comes from a study of cytomegalovirus exposure and HLA in healthy donors. After removal of 0 bases from V and 4 bases from J, the junction contained 3 bases not matched to a gene. This CDR3 spans 16 amino acids. Germline CDR1 and CDR2: SGDLS and YYNGEE. Study-level points and caveats: CMV antigen specificity was confirmed in vitro for a few CMV-associated chains. A later analysis linked a missense variant in DCLRE1C to the trimming of TCR beta V and J genes.

Points on this clone: Its antigen is undetermined.

PCR primers comprised 60 Vbeta and 13 Jbeta primers. Clones were read by immunoSEQ multiplex PCR, and TCRdb kept only the in-frame ones, dropping some. In the table there are roughly 80,000 clones, 67% of which are singletons. The sequencing input was PBMCs. The chain uses TRBV9 and TRBJ2-3, with 12 bases matching TRBD2. The sequence came from a woman aged 50 to 60 in good health and CMV-seropositive. For the CDR3, the DNA is TGTGCCAGCAGCGTAGTGCTAGCGGGGGGGCCAGATACGCAGTATTTT. Translation: CASSVVLAGGPDTQYF.